Here is one TCR beta chain with its context. Its antigen target is currently unknown. Base qualities are not recorded, but no much larger clone differs from it by a single base. Participants in the prospective study were aged roughly 18 to 100 years, lived in some 24 United States geographic areas, and enrolled through a virtual design. In the prospective study, participants were assigned to cohorts based on the clinical history participants reported in a screening survey and a study questionnaire. Recovered participants in ImmuneRACE Cohort 3 were defined as having two consecutive negative NP/OP PCR tests, clearance from a healthcare professional, or resolution of symptoms. In the prospective study, mobile phlebotomists collected whole blood, serum and a nasopharyngeal or oropharyngeal swab from each participant. Participants in the prospective study had the option to provide additional blood draws and questionnaires over a roughly 2-month period. Prospective study blood samples were shipped either frozen or at room temperature before DNA extraction.

V is pruned by 3 bases and J by 7 bases, leaving 3 bases of the junction without a gene match. CDR1 and CDR2 (LGHDT, YNNKEL) derive from the germline V gene (reference sequence). Reading from cysteine to phenylalanine, the CDR3 counts 15 amino acids. The retained sequence is limited to the CDR3, 45 bases, with the frame set at the first base. TCRbeta CDR3 regions were amplified from genomic DNA by means of the immunoSEQ Assay, a bias-controlled multiplex PCR. As for the original processing: Nucleated cell counts per sample were estimated from amplification of reference gene primers within the assay. To quantify the absolute abundance of each unique TCRbeta CDR3 rearrangement, sequence reads were collapsed and filtered. For each sample, productive Simpson clonality was calculated by taking the square root of Simpson's diversity index across productive rearrangements. TCRdb re-hosts the immuneACCESS table, in-frame sequences only. Its copies lack some clones; in the studies checked, an unresolved V gene accounts for under half of them, and the cause for the rest is not known. V and J calls and clone size are those listed in that table; D and trimming were worked out from the DNA. The sample table contains about 220,000 clones; only one count was recorded for 70% to 85% of them. The ten top clones hold approximately 15% of the sample.

These data are taken from a study of blood T cell repertoires in COVID-19 (dated by TCRdb to 2019 to 2021). Background for the entire study: The collaborator samples originated in the United States, Italy and Spain and spanned the acute and convalescent phases of COVID-19. The material from the prospective study consisted of cDNA or gDNA derived from T cells, B-cell-depleted T cells, or PBMCs. The dataset comprised deeply sampled blood TCRbeta repertoires from subjects exposed to, actively infected with, or recovered from COVID-19. A freely available public database, intended as a resource for researchers studying the immune response to SARS-CoV-2, is where the repertoires were released. Samples came from the ongoing ImmuneRACE study (first 160 participants) plus 1,254 subjects from 6 global collaborators. A de-identified subject ID, COVID-19 status, age in years and sex were almost always included in the sample metadata. Where available, HLA class I and class II types were obtained from metadata supplied by the sample provider rather than from assay-based typing. The paper as a whole reports these results and caveats: Clinical and demographic metadata were provided uncurated, with the amount varying by source and participant.

The receptor comes from a man aged 35-49 years who had recovered from COVID-19. The chain joins TRBV3-1 (or the pseudogene TRBV3-2) to TRBJ2-1; 13 middle bases align to TRBD2. Sequenced material: PBMCs or T cells enriched from blood (not recorded which). CDR3 reads: CASSQGTSGNNEQFF. The DNA sequence reads TGTGCCAGCAGCCAGGGGACTAGCGGGAATAATGAGCAGTTCTTC.